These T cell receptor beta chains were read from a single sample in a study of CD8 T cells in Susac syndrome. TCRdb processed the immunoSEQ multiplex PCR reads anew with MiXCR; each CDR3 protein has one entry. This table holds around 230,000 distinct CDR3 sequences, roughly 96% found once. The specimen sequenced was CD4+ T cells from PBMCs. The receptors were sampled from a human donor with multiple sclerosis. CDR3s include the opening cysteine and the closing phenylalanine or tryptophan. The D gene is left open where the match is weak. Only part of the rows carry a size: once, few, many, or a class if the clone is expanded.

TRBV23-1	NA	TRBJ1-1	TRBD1	TGCGCCAGCAGTCACCCGGAGAATGGGACAGGCCTGAACACTGAAGCTTTCTTT	CASSHPENGTGLNTEAFF
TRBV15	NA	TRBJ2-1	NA	TGTGCCACCAGCAGAGGAGACACCTACAATGAGCAGTTCTTC	CATSRGDTYNEQFF
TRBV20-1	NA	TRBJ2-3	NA	TGCAGTGCAAAACGGGGGTCGACGCAGTATTTT	CSAKRGSTQYF
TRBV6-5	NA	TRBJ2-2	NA	TGTGCCACCTCTTATACCGGGATCCTCACCGGGGAGCTGTTTTTT	CATSYTGILTGELFF
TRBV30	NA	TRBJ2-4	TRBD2	TGTGCCTGGAGTGTACAGCTAGCGGGAGAGGGCATTCAGTACTTC	CAWSVQLAGEGIQYF
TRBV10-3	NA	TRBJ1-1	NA	TGTGCCATCAGTGGCCTGGTTTCGGAAGCTTTCTTT	CAISGLVSEAFF
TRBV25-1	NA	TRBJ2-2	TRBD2	TGTGCCAGCAGCCCCCCGCTGTGGGGGCCCACTAGCGGGAACACCGGGGAGCTGTTTTTT	CASSPPLWGPTSGNTGELFF
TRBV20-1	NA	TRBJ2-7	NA	TGCAGTGCTGGAGGACAGATACCCTACGAGCAGTACTTC	CSAGGQIPYEQYF
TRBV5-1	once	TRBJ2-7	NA	TGCGCCAGCAGCTGGGGATTAACTAGCCCCTACGAGCAGTACTTC	CASSWGLTSPYEQYF
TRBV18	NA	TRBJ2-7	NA	TGTGCCAGCTCACCCGGGCAGGAGTACGAGCAGTACTTC	CASSPGQEYEQYF
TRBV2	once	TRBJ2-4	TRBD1	TGTGCCAGCAGTGAGTCCAGGGGGCGAGCCAAAAACATTCAGTACTTC	CASSESRGRAKNIQYF
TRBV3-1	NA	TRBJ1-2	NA	TGTGCCAGCAGCCAAGAATACGGCTACACCTTC	CASSQEYGYTF
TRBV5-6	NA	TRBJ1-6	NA	TGTGCCAGCAGCCGCCGACAGGCGCTTAGGACCCTCCACTTT	CASSRRQALRTLHF
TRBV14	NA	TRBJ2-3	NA	TGTGCCAGCAGCCAAGTGATTCCTGCCAGCACAGATACGCAGTATTTT	CASSQVIPASTDTQYF
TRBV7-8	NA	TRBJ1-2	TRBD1	TGTGCCAGCAGCTTACGGGGACAGAAAAACTATGGCTACACCTTC	CASSLRGQKNYGYTF
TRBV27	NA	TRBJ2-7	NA	TGTGCCAGCGATCCGCGTGGGCCCTGTCACGAGCAGTACTTC	CASDPRGPCHEQYF
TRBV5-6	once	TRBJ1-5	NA	TGTGCCAGCAGCTTTCAGGGGACTAGCAATCAGCCCCAGCATTTT	CASSFQGTSNQPQHF
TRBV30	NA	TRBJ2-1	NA	TGTGCCTGGACCCGATTCAATGAGCAGTTCTTC	CAWTRFNEQFF
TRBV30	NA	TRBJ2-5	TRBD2	TGTGCCTGGACTTGGGGGGGAACATTACAAGAGACCCAGTACTTC	CAWTWGGTLQETQYF
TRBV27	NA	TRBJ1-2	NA	TGTGCCAGCAGTTTAGAGGGGTTCTATGGCTACACCTTC	CASSLEGFYGYTF
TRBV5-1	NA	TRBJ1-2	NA	TGCGCCAGCAGCTTGCGAGGGGGAGAGAACTATGGCTACACCTTC	CASSLRGGENYGYTF
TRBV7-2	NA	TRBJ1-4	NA	TGTGCCAGCAGCTTAGGGGAGGGTGTCGGCGAAAAACTGTTTTTT	CASSLGEGVGEKLFF
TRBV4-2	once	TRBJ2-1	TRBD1	TGTGCCAGCGAGGGGGGCAGGGGGCTTCGTCAGTTCTTC	CASEGGRGLRQFF
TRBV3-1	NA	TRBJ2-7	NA	TGTGCCAGCCCACGTGTGGGTTTTTACGAGCAGTACTTC	CASPRVGFYEQYF
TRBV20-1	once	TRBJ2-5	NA	TGCAGTGCCAGGGACTGGCAAGAGACCCAGTACTTC	CSARDWQETQYF
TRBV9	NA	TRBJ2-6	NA	TGTGCCAGCAGCGTACTTGGGGCCAACGTCCTGACTTTC	CASSVLGANVLTF
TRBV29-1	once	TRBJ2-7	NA	TGCAGCGTTGAAAATGTGTACGAGCAGTACTTC	CSVENVYEQYF
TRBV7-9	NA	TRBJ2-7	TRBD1	TGTGCCAGCAGCTCCCGGACAGGACATTCCTACGAGCAGTACTTC	CASSSRTGHSYEQYF
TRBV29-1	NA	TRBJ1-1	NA	TGCAGCGTCGATAAGGGGAACACTGAAGCTTTCTTT	CSVDKGNTEAFF
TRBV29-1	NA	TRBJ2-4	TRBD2	TGCAGCGTTGAAAGGCGGCTAGCGGGAGGCAAAAACATTCAGTACTTC	CSVERRLAGGKNIQYF
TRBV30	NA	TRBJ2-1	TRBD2	TGTGCCTGGAGTGTACGTTCTAGCGGGAGGAGGTCCTACAATGAGCAGTTCTTC	CAWSVRSSGRRSYNEQFF
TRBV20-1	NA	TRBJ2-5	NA	TGCAGTGCCCCAGGTGGAGTGGAGACCCAGTACTTC	CSAPGGVETQYF
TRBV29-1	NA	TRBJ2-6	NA	TGCAGCGTGAGGGACATAAACTCTGGGGCCAACGTCCTGACTTTC	CSVRDINSGANVLTF
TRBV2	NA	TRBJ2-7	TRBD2	TGTGCCAGCAGTGAATGGGAGGGATCTACCTACGAGCAGTACTTC	CASSEWEGSTYEQYF
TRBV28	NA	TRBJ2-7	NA	TGTGCCAGCATGGGTAGCCGTCCGGTTACTTACGAGCAGTACTTC	CASMGSRPVTYEQYF
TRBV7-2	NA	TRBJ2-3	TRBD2	TGTGCCAGCAGCTTGCGAGCGGGGGGAGATACGCAGTATTTT	CASSLRAGGDTQYF
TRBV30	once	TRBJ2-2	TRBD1	TGTGCCTGGAGGGGGACAGGGTTCCACGGGGAGCTGTTTTTT	CAWRGTGFHGELFF
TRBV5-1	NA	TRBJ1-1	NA	TGCGCCAGCAGCTTGGGGGGAAGGAACTCAAAGGAAGCTTTCTTT	CASSLGGRNSKEAFF
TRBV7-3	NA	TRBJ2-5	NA	TGTGCCAGCAGCTTAACTTGGGCCCTGGGAGAGACCCAGTACTTC	CASSLTWALGETQYF
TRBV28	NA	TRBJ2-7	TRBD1	TGTGCCAGCCGCCCCGGGGACAGTCTATACGAGCAGTACTTC	CASRPGDSLYEQYF
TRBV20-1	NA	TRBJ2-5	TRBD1	TGCAGTGCTAGAGATCAGCGCAGGGGGCTTGAGACCCAGTACTTC	CSARDQRRGLETQYF
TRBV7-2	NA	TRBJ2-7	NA	TGTGCCAGCAGCTTAGGGATTTCCGAGCAGTACTTC	CASSLGISEQYF
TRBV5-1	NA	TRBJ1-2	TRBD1	TGCGCCAGCGGATTTGGACAGGGTCTCCCTAACTATGGCTACACCTTC	CASGFGQGLPNYGYTF
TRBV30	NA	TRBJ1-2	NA	TGTGCCTGGGATGGAAGAGGCTATGGCTACACCTTC	CAWDGRGYGYTF
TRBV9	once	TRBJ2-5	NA	TGTGCCAGCAGCGTAGCGGGAGAATTGGGAGAGACCCAGTACTTC	CASSVAGELGETQYF
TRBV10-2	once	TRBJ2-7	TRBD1	TGCGCCAGCAAGGTACAGGGGAATCACGAGCAGTACTTC	CASKVQGNHEQYF
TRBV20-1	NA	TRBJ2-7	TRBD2	TGCAGTGCTGCTGAAGCGGGGTACGAGCAGTACTTC	CSAAEAGYEQYF
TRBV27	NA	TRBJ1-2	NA	TGTGCCAGCAGTACACTCGGGGCTAACTATGGCTACACCTTC	CASSTLGANYGYTF
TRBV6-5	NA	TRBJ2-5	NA	TGTGCCAGCAGAAAACCGGGAGTTGAGACCCAGTACTTC	CASRKPGVETQYF
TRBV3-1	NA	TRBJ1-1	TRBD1	TGTGCCAGCAGCCAAACGACAGGGTTTGAAGCTTTCTTT	CASSQTTGFEAFF
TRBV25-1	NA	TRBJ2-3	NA	TGTGCCAGCAGTGATGGGGATTGGGCGGTAGATACGCAGTATTTT	CASSDGDWAVDTQYF
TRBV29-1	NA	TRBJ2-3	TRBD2	TGCAGCGTTACTAGCGGGAAAAACACAGATACGCAGTATTTT	CSVTSGKNTDTQYF
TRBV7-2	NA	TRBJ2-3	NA	TGTGCCAGCAGCTTGGGACGCGGTGCTAGCACAGATACGCAGTATTTT	CASSLGRGASTDTQYF
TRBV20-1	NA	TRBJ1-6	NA	TGCAGTGCCCAAATAGGGACCGCGGATAATTCACCCCTCCACTTT	CSAQIGTADNSPLHF